This TCR beta chain derives from a study of shared clonotypes between healthy human individuals. Study-level information: Used for every donor were three CD4 naive, three CD4 memory, two CD8 naive and one CD8 memory plate. Study outcomes and limitations: Compared with clonotypes that all four donors shared, non-shared clonotypes had lower generation probabilities.

The data were produced by immunoSEQ multiplex PCR, yet TCRdb's version contains in-frame clones alone and is incomplete. The table has some 980,000 clones, around three quarters seen once. The V and J ends lost 1 base and 5 bases respectively, with 12 bases between them. Germline V gene lookup returns CDR1 SGHVS and CDR2 FNYEAQ. The CDR3 contains 16 residues. As to this clone: Its antigen is unidentified.

Sequenced sample: memory CD4+ T cells sorted from blood. Subset described: CD45RA-negative fraction. The V and J genes are TRBV7-6 and TRBJ1-6; possibly TRBD1 for D (5 bases). This receptor was obtained from a man in his late teens or twenties in good health. CDR3 loop: CASSLDGRDHNSPLHF. The CDR3 DNA follows: TGTGCCAGCAGCTTAGATGGAAGGGACCATAATTCACCCCTCCACTTT.